This paragraph reports one T cell receptor (beta chain). Its target is unknown. The data were taken from a study of cytomegalovirus exposure and HLA in healthy donors. Turning to the study itself: Findings of an earlier analysis included roughly 120 million unique TCR beta sequences from roughly 180 million T cells.

V was clipped by 2 bases and J by 6 bases; unmatched bases: 10. This CDR3 contains 17 residues. From germline, CDR1 is WSHSY and CDR2 SAAADI. General study findings and limits: Common viral pathogens were later found to be apparently linked to several of the most significant clusters.

The PCR had 60 Vbeta and 13 Jbeta primers. Produced via immunoSEQ multiplex PCR; TCRdb's table is partial and in-frame only. The sample yields some 110,000 clones, of which the top ten take up 2% to 2.5%. The receptor's source is a man in his forties in good health and CMV-seronegative. Sequenced input: PBMCs. The chain combines TRBV10-2 with TRBJ2-1; 10 nucleotides match TRBD2. The CDR3 loop reads CASSETASGSQGNEQFF. CDR3 nucleotides: TGCGCCAGCAGTGAGACGGCTAGCGGGAGTCAGGGCAATGAGCAGTTCTTC.